Presented here are 26 T cell receptor beta chains from one specimen sequenced in a study of CD8 T cells in Susac syndrome. Reverse transcription used about 0.45 to 1 ug RNA and random hexamers. TCRdb re-called the immunoSEQ multiplex PCR reads with MiXCR, one entry per CDR3 protein. The sample lists fewer than 350,000 distinct CDR3 sequences, around 89% seen once, with approximately 0.18% in the top ten. Specimen: CD8+ T cells from PBMCs. The receptor set was obtained from a human donor with multiple sclerosis.

This clonotype was detected a few times. The CDR3 loop reads CASSQGAFEETQYF. CDR3 bases: TGCGCCAGCAGCCAAGGTGCCTTTGAAGAGACCCAGTACTTC. The chain joins TRBV4-1 to TRBJ2-5; D is ambiguous. The germline gives CDR1 MGHRA, CDR2 YSYEKL. Trimming left V 1 base short and J 3 bases short, with 9 bases between. The CDR3 contains 14 residues.

The chain carries TRBV7-9 and TRBJ2-2; D unclear. The germline V gene encodes CDR1 SEHNR and CDR2 FQNEAQ (reference sequence). CDR3 size: 14 residues. V lost 5 bases and J 7 bases, leaving 14 bases between the germline ends. Here the CDR3 DNA reads TGTGCCAGCAGCGAACAAGTCATCGTCGGGGAGCTGTTTTTT. It codes for CASSEQVIVGELFF.

This clonotype appeared once. The CDR3 sequence is CASSPRTSIQETQYF. The CDR3 nucleotides read TGTGCCAGCAGTCCAAGGACTAGCATCCAAGAGACCCAGTACTTC. V usage is TRBV2 and J usage is TRBJ2-5; TRBD2 aligns across 8 bases. Losses at the gene ends were 5 bases for V and 1 base for J; bases not matched to a gene: 6. CDR1 and CDR2 (germline): SNHLY, FYNNEI. The CDR3 sequence is 15 residues long.

This chain uses TRBV12-3 or TRBV12-4 with TRBJ2-3; D gene unclear. Trimming removed 5 bases at V and 1 base at J, with 10 bases between. The CDR3 spans 14 residues. The CDR3 region is CASSLPLRTDTQYF. Here the CDR3 DNA reads TGTGCCAGCAGTCTACCGTTACGCACAGATACGCAGTATTTT.

The rearrangement uses TRBV9 and TRBJ1-3; unclear D gene. V lost 2 bases to trimming and J lost 0 bases, with 9 bases between them. CDR3 length: 15 amino acids. CDR1 SGDLS and CDR2 YYNGEE come from the germline V gene. CDR3 sequence reads: CASSVRADSGNTIYF. CDR3 nucleotides: TGTGCCAGCAGCGTCCGGGCCGACTCTGGAAACACCATATATTTT.

V gene TRBV28 combines with J gene TRBJ2-7; 9 positions match TRBD1. CDR1 is MDHEN and CDR2 is SYDVKM in the germline V gene. After removal of 10 bases from V and 1 base from J, the junction contained 11 bases not matched to a gene. The CDR3 sequence is 15 residues long. CDR3 coding DNA: TGTGCCACTGAACCGGGACAGGGATATTCCTACGAGCAGTACTTC. This codes for CATEPGQGYSYEQYF.

The J gene is TRBJ2-6, the V gene TRBV15; D possibly corresponds to TRBD2 (6 bases). Trimming shortened V by 6 bases and J by 1 base, and 10 bases separated the two germline ends. The CDR3 contains 15 residues. Per the germline V gene, CDR1 is LNHNV and CDR2 is YYDKDF (reference sequence). Written as DNA, the CDR3 is TGTGCCACCAGTCCGGGGGAGTCTGGGGCCAACGTCCTGACTTTC. It encodes CATSPGESGANVLTF.

The chain combines TRBV11-1 with TRBJ2-3, with 13 bases matching TRBD2. Per the germline V gene, CDR1 is SGHAT and CDR2 is FQDESV (reference sequence). Trimming at V came to 0 bases and at J to 1 base, leaving 13 bases not matched to a gene. The CDR3 extends over 21 amino acids. Written as DNA, the CDR3 is TGTGCCAGCAGCTTAGCCCGGACTAGCGGGGGAAATCATAGAGGCACAGATACGCAGTATTTT. Amino acids: CASSLARTSGGNHRGTDTQYF.

The rearrangement uses TRBV7-9 and TRBJ1-3; D might be TRBD1 (6 bases). V lost 5 bases and J 4 bases, leaving 21 bases between the germline ends. This CDR3 comprises 17 residues. The germline CDR1 and CDR2 sequences are SEHNR and FQNEAQ (reference sequence). Written as DNA, the CDR3 is TGTGCCAGCAGCCTACCGGTCGGGGGCCACCTCGGAAACACCATATATTTT. Its protein product is CASSLPVGGHLGNTIYF.

The rearrangement joins TRBV12-3 or TRBV12-4 to TRBJ1-1; tentatively, D is TRBD1 (5 bases). V was pared by 6 bases and J by 5 bases, with 16 bases between. This CDR3 comprises 14 residues. Written as DNA, the CDR3 is TGTGCCAGCAGCCCTACAGGAAGGGATACTGAAGCTTTCTTT. It translates to CASSPTGRDTEAFF.

This clonotype was picked up a small number of times. V usage is TRBV28 and J usage is TRBJ2-2; D not resolved. The CDR3 contains 13 residues. V was pared by 2 bases and J by 0 bases, with 1 base between. Germline V lookup: CDR1 MDHEN, CDR2 SYDVKM. Here the CDR3 reads CASSLANTGELFF. The CDR3 region has the DNA TGTGCCAGCAGTTTAGCGAACACCGGGGAGCTGTTTTTT.

The chain combines TRBV29-1 with TRBJ2-2, with unresolved D. The CDR3 spans 13 residues. Germline V lookup: CDR1 SQVTM, CDR2 ANQGSEA. The V gene lost 3 bases and the J gene lost 0 bases, with 5 bases spanning the gap. This CDR3 reads CSVDSANTGELFF. Here the CDR3 DNA reads TGCAGCGTTGACTCCGCGAACACCGGGGAGCTGTTTTTT.

This chain uses TRBV29-1 with TRBJ2-2, with 9 nucleotides matching TRBD2. The CDR3 sequence is 15 residues long. CDR1 is SQVTM, CDR2 ANQGSEA, per germline. V trimming: 5 bases; J trimming: 0 bases; junction bases outside the gene matches: 4. CDR3 sequence reads: CSVRLAGSNTGELFF. Written as DNA, the CDR3 is TGCAGCGTTCGCCTAGCGGGGTCGAACACCGGGGAGCTGTTTTTT.

This chain uses TRBV29-1 with TRBJ2-3; D is undetermined. The CDR3 contains 12 residues. Trimming pared 4 bases from V and 2 bases from J, leaving 7 bases between. Germline V gives CDR1 SQVTM, CDR2 ANQGSEA. The CDR3 reads CSVVAATDTQYF. CDR3 sequence (DNA): TGCAGCGTTGTAGCAGCCACAGATACGCAGTATTTT.

This rearrangement joins TRBV7-9 to TRBJ2-7; 8 nucleotides match TRBD1. This CDR3 spans 16 amino acids. Germline CDR1 SEHNR, CDR2 FQNEAQ (reference sequence). V shed 4 bases, J shed 3 bases, and the junction held 11 bases outside the gene matches. In nucleotides, the CDR3 is TGTGCCAGCAGCTCTAATACCGGGACAGGTCGCTACGAGCAGTACTTC. Protein: CASSSNTGTGRYEQYF.

The J gene is TRBJ2-7, the V gene TRBV20-1; 9 bases fit TRBD2. This CDR3 comprises 14 residues. The germline gives CDR1 DFQATT, CDR2 SNEGSKA (reference sequence). The V segment lost 1 base and the J segment 9 bases; nucleotides outside the gene matches: 10. CDR3 loop: CSARGTSDLARQYF. CDR3 nucleotides: TGCAGTGCTAGAGGGACTAGCGACCTTGCGAGGCAGTACTTC.

This sequence joins TRBV20-1 and TRBJ2-4, with 7 bases identical to TRBD2. The CDR3 is 15 amino acids. Trimming cost V 1 base and J 0 bases; bases outside gene matches: 3. CDR1 and CDR2 from the germline V gene are DFQATT and SNEGSKA (reference sequence). The CDR3 region is CSARGAGIAKNIQYF. As DNA, the CDR3 is TGCAGTGCTAGAGGAGCGGGAATAGCCAAAAACATTCAGTACTTC.

This chain connects TRBV7-9 to TRBJ2-7; D not certain. Trimming left V 5 bases short and J 2 bases short, with 10 bases between. This CDR3 spans 13 amino acids. The germline V gene encodes CDR1 SEHNR and CDR2 FQNEAQ (reference sequence). CDR3 DNA: TGTGCCAGCAGCAAATTGCCTACCTACGAGCAGTACTTC. As protein: CASSKLPTYEQYF.

The V call is TRBV11-2, the J call TRBJ2-1; D possibly matches TRBD1 or TRBD2 (5 bases each). The CDR3 has 17 amino acids. The germline V gene encodes CDR1 SGHAT and CDR2 FQNNGV. The V end was cut by 3 bases, the J end by 2 bases, with 17 bases between. The DNA for the CDR3 is TGTGCCAGCAGCTTCCACGCCTACGGGACCCCCTACAATGAGCAGTTCTTC. Amino acids: CASSFHAYGTPYNEQFF.

CDR3 residues: CASSLMVRRETQYF. The CDR3 DNA sequence: TGTGCCAGCAGCCTTATGGTGCGGAGGGAGACCCAGTACTTC. V is TRBV5-6 and J is TRBJ2-5; TRBD2 is a possible D gene (5 bases). Trimming took off 4 bases at V and 5 bases at J, with 15 bases between the two ends. The CDR3 spans 14 residues. Germline V gene lookup returns CDR1 SGHDT and CDR2 YYEEEE.

This chain connects TRBV28 to TRBJ1-5, with 10 bases identical to TRBD1. The V segment lost 6 bases and the J segment 0 bases; nucleotides outside the gene matches: 11. The V gene's germline CDR1 is MDHEN and CDR2 SYDVKM. The CDR3 has 18 residues. This CDR3 is CASSRSRDRGYSNQPQHF. Here the CDR3 DNA reads TGTGCCAGCAGCCGAAGCCGGGACAGGGGATATAGCAATCAGCCCCAGCATTTT.

The chain links TRBV6-6 to TRBJ2-3; D is unresolved. V was trimmed by 8 bases and J by 2 bases, leaving 11 bases between them. Per the germline V gene, CDR1 is MNHNY and CDR2 is SVGAGI (reference sequence). The CDR3 has 13 residues. The CDR3 here is CASLGPDTDTQYF. The CDR3 coding sequence is TGTGCCAGCCTCGGACCCGACACAGATACGCAGTATTTT.

This chain joins TRBV28 and TRBJ2-7, with 8 bases fitting TRBD1. The J segment lost 1 base and the V segment lost 6 bases, leaving 11 bases of the junction unmatched. The CDR3 is 16 residues long. The germline V gene encodes CDR1 MDHEN and CDR2 SYDVKM. The CDR3 DNA sequence: TGTGCCAGCAGCTACCCGCCGGGACAGGCATCCTACGAGCAGTACTTC. Its translation: CASSYPPGQASYEQYF.

This chain uses TRBV19 with TRBJ2-7, with 9 bases identical to TRBD2. The CDR3 is 15 residues long. V lost 4 bases and J lost 2; bases outside the gene matches: 6. CDR1 is LNHDA and CDR2 is SQIVND in the germline V gene (reference sequence). This CDR3 is CASSTSSGSAYEQYF. CDR3 nucleotide sequence: TGTGCCAGTAGTACCAGTAGCGGGAGCGCCTACGAGCAGTACTTC.

The chain has TRBV5-1 and TRBJ1-2; D is undetermined. CDR1 and CDR2 from the germline V gene are SGHRS and YFSETQ. The CDR3 covers 13 residues. The ends were cut back, 3 bases at V and 4 bases at J, with 10 bases in the middle. CDR3 in amino acids: CASSSDGPYGYTF. The CDR3 DNA reads TGCGCCAGCAGCTCCGATGGACCCTATGGCTACACCTTC.

This clonotype was seen more than once but under ten times. V usage is TRBV9 and J usage is TRBJ1-5; TRBD1 aligns across 7 bases. V dropped 0 bases and J dropped 2; count of bases not matched to a gene: 2. CDR1 is SGDLS and CDR2 is YYNGEE in the germline V gene. CDR3 length: 15 amino acids. The CDR3 protein is CASSVGGTGNQPQHF. DNA of the CDR3: TGTGCCAGCAGCGTAGGGGGGACAGGCAATCAGCCCCAGCATTTT. The complete variable domain, with remaining parts taken from reference TRBV9 and TRBJ1-5, reads DSGVTQTPKHLITATGQRVTLRCSPRSGDLSVYWYQQSLDQGLQFLIQYYNGEERAKGNILERFSAQQFPDLHSELNLSSLELGDSALYFCASSVGGTGNQPQHFGDGTRLSIL.